One sample yielded the 30 T cell receptor beta chains listed below, sequenced in a study of T cell clonality in common variable immunodeficiency. TCRdb's copy holds only in-frame clones and misses some; the assay was immunoSEQ multiplex PCR. Observed in the sample are more than 30,000 clones, none of them singletons. The sequencing input was peripheral blood mononuclear cells. The receptors here all came from a person between 18 and 75 years old in good health.

This clone was recorded many times. The missing CDR3 end, 3 residues past where the read stops, is filled in from the germline J gene. The chain couples TRBV20-1 to TRBJ2-5; possible D gene TRBD2, 7 bases. Germline CDR1 is DFQATT and CDR2 is SNEGSKA (reference sequence). The CDR3 loop spans 14 amino acids. Trimming removed 6 bases at V and 5 bases at J, with 19 bases between. The sequenced part of the CDR3 DNA is TGCAGTGCCAAGGTGGGGGGGCCGGGGGAGACC. Its translation is CSAKVGGPGET. In full, the CDR3 reads CSAKVGGPGETQYF.

This clone was detected many times. The read is 3 residues too short to cover the CDR3 end, so that end is filled in from the germline J gene. V and J are TRBV19 and TRBJ1-2; D might be TRBD1 (6 bases). Germline values: CDR1 LNHDA, CDR2 SQIVND (reference sequence). Trimming took off 7 bases at V and 4 bases at J, with 16 bases between the two ends. There are 14 residues in the CDR3. Here the CDR3 reads CASTQATGLYGYTF. The CDR3 bases that were read are TGTGCCAGTACCCAAGCGACAGGTCTCTATGGC.

This clone was seen repeatedly, ten times or more. From the germline J gene comes the end of the CDR3, since the read stops 3 residues before it. The gene calls are TRBV5-1 and TRBJ2-1; D is unclear. Germline lookup yields CDR1 SGHRS and CDR2 YFSETQ. The CDR3 sequence is 15 residues long. The ends were cut back, 0 bases at V and 7 bases at J, with 14 bases in the middle. The CDR3 sequence: CASSLAAAAENEQFF. The CDR3 bases that were read are TGCGCCAGCAGCTTGGCCGCGGCAGCAGAGAATGAG.

This clone was seen at least ten times. The CDR3 end is not reached by the read, which stops 3 residues before it; the germline J gene fills it in. V usage is TRBV6-1 and J usage is TRBJ2-7; possible D gene TRBD2, 6 bases. The V end lost 3 bases, the J end lost 1 base, and 10 bases lay between the germline ends. The CDR3 totals 14 residues. The germline V gene has CDR1 MNHNS and CDR2 SASEGT. The covered CDR3 bases are TGTGCCAGCAGTGACCCGGGGAGGTCCTACGAG. Translation: CASSDPGRSYE. In full, the CDR3 is CASSDPGRSYEQYF.

This clone occurred many times. The CDR3 end is not reached by the read, which stops 3 residues before it; the germline J gene fills it in. The chain combines TRBV27 with TRBJ2-3, with a tentative D call TRBD1 (6 bases). Germline CDR1 reads MNHEY; CDR2 reads SMNVEV (reference sequence). Deletions cut 6 bases from V and 2 bases from J, with 12 bases between. CDR3 length: 14 residues. The CDR3 protein is CASRQDRFTDTQYF. The sequenced CDR3 bases are TGTGCCAGCAGGCAGGACAGATTCACAGATACG.

This clone was counted many times. The CDR3 end falls 3 residues outside the read, so it is completed with the germline J gene. V is TRBV20-1 and J is TRBJ2-1, with 9 bases that match TRBD2. V shed 3 bases and J 5 bases; nucleotides not matched to a gene: 8. Germline CDR1 is DFQATT and CDR2 is SNEGSKA (reference sequence). The CDR3 contains 15 residues. CDR3 protein: CSARYLGLANNEQFF. The CDR3 bases that were read are TGCAGTGCTAGGTACTTGGGACTAGCTAACAATGAG.

This clone was seen ten or more times. From the germline J gene comes the end of the CDR3, since the read stops 3 residues before it. V is TRBV19 and J is TRBJ1-2; tentative D call: TRBD1 (5 bases). The CDR3 runs to 13 residues. Germline V CDR1 and CDR2: LNHDA, SQIVND (reference sequence). The CDR3 DNA, read in part, is TGTGCCAGTAGTATCGGCAGGGAGGAAGGC. It codes for CASSIGREEG. The entire CDR3 protein is CASSIGREEGYTF. Based on the CDR3 plus reference TRBV19 and TRBJ1-2, the full variable domain is DGGITQSPKYLFRKEGQNVTLSCEQNLNHDAMYWYRQDPGQGLRLIYYSQIVNDFQKGDIAEGYSVSREKKESFPLTVTSAQKNPTAFYLCASSIGREEGYTFGSGTRLTVV.

This clone was recorded a few times. The DNA ends 3 residues before the CDR3 does, and the rest of the CDR3 is filled in from the germline J gene. The V and J genes are TRBV5-1 and TRBJ2-1; tentative D call: TRBD2 (7 bases). Per the germline V gene, CDR1 is SGHRS and CDR2 is YFSETQ. This CDR3 has 16 residues. The V gene lost 3 bases and the J gene lost 0 bases, with 13 bases spanning the gap. Here the CDR3 reads CASSSRGGSSYNEQFF. Partial CDR3 DNA: TGCGCCAGCAGCTCCAGGGGCGGGAGCTCCTACAATGAG.

At least ten counts were recorded for this clone. The CDR3 end falls 3 residues outside the read, so it is completed with the germline J gene. V is TRBV19 and J is TRBJ2-6, with 7 positions matching TRBD1. Germline V gene data show CDR1 as LNHDA and CDR2 as SQIVND (reference sequence). J lost 1 base, V lost 6 bases, and 9 bases had no gene match. The CDR3 sequence is 17 residues long. CDR3 bases read: TGTGCCAGTAGGCCCAACAAACAGGGGTCTGGGGCCAACGTC. Translated: CASRPNKQGSGANV. Given in full, the CDR3 is CASRPNKQGSGANVLTF.

As regards this clone: The sequence runs out 3 residues before the end of the CDR3; the remainder is reconstructed from the germline J gene. V and J are TRBV19 and TRBJ1-2; 9 bases match TRBD1. The CDR3 extends over 14 amino acids. Germline values: CDR1 LNHDA, CDR2 SQIVND (reference sequence). CDR3: CASSFLQGAGGYTF. The sequenced CDR3 bases are TGTGCCAGTAGTTTCCTACAGGGGGCCGGGGGC.

This clone was recorded many times. From the germline J gene comes the end of the CDR3, since the read stops 3 residues before it. The chain joins TRBV19 to TRBJ2-2; 9 nucleotides line up with TRBD1. From germline, CDR1 is LNHDA and CDR2 SQIVND (reference sequence). J was trimmed by 5 bases and V by 5 bases; bases with no gene match: 6. This CDR3 is 15 amino acids long. The CDR3 bases that were read are TGTGCCAGTAGTTCGGGACAGGGTAGAACCGGGGAG. Translating gives CASSSGQGRTGE. The full CDR3 protein reads CASSSGQGRTGELFF.

This clone was counted at least ten times. From the germline J gene comes the end of the CDR3, since the read stops 3 residues before it. This chain connects TRBV5-4 to TRBJ2-7, with TRBD1 matching over 7 bases. The V gene's germline CDR1 is SGHNT and CDR2 YYREEE (reference sequence). The length of the CDR3 is 15 residues. With 3 bases clipped from V and 0 bases from J, the junction kept 6 bases outside the gene matches. Here the CDR3 reads CASSYYGDSSYEQYF. The sequenced part of the CDR3 DNA is TGTGCCAGCAGCTATTACGGGGACAGCTCCTACGAG.

This clone was counted ten times or more. Read sequence stops 3 residues before the CDR3 end, and the germline J gene provides the missing end. This chain uses TRBV19 with TRBJ1-2, with D perhaps matching TRBD1 (6 bases). V dropped 6 bases and J dropped 3 bases, with 14 bases sitting between them. The CDR3 is 14 residues long. The germline V gene has CDR1 LNHDA and CDR2 SQIVND (reference sequence). CDR3 residues: CASSAPGDHYGYTF. The CDR3 bases that were read are TGTGCCAGTAGCGCTCCAGGGGACCACTATGGC. Supplemented by reference TRBV19 and TRBJ1-2, the full variable domain reads DGGITQSPKYLFRKEGQNVTLSCEQNLNHDAMYWYRQDPGQGLRLIYYSQIVNDFQKGDIAEGYSVSREKKESFPLTVTSAQKNPTAFYLCASSAPGDHYGYTFGSGTRLTVV.

This clone was seen at least ten times. The sequenced fragment ends 3 residues before the CDR3 boundary, so the rest is inferred from the germline J gene. The chain uses TRBV10-3 and TRBJ1-1; D ambiguous. This CDR3 is 13 amino acids long. Per the germline V gene, CDR1 is ENHRY and CDR2 is SYGVKD. Deletions cut 6 bases from V and 0 bases from J, with 8 bases between. This chain's CDR3 is CAISDNLNTEAFF. The sequenced CDR3 bases are TGTGCCATCAGCGACAATCTGAACACTGAA.

This clone came up many times. The CDR3 end lies 3 residues beyond the end of the read and is filled in from the germline J gene. The chain is built from TRBV5-1 and TRBJ1-1, with 8 bases fitting TRBD1. The CDR3 has 14 amino acids. The germline gives CDR1 SGHRS, CDR2 YFSETQ. Trimming removed 4 bases from V and 0 bases from J; junction bases left unmatched: 2. CDR3 sequence: CASSPDRVNTEAFF. The CDR3 DNA, read in part, is TGCGCCAGCAGCCCGGACAGGGTGAACACTGAA. The entire variable domain, with the rest obtained from reference TRBV5-1 and TRBJ1-1, is as follows: KAGVTQTPRYLIKTRGQQVTLSCSPISGHRSVSWYQQTPGQGLQFLFEYFSETQRNKGNFPGRFSGRQFSNSRSEMNVSTLELGDSALYLCASSPDRVNTEAFFGQGTRLTVV.

This clone appeared many times. The read terminates 3 residues before the CDR3 end, so the remaining end is supplied by the germline J gene. The genes are TRBV18 and TRBJ2-2; 11 bases are a match to TRBD2. After removal of 0 bases from V and 5 bases from J, the junction contained 2 bases not matched to a gene. The CDR3 spans 16 residues. CDR1 is KGHSH and CDR2 is LQKENI in the germline V gene. The covered CDR3 bases are TGTGCCAGCTCACCACCTCTAGCGGGAGGTACCGGGGAG. Protein sequence: CASSPPLAGGTGE. The entire CDR3 sequence reads CASSPPLAGGTGELFF.

By sample fraction, this clone is medium-sized. The read comes to an end 3 residues before the CDR3 does, leaving the germline J gene to fill in the end. The rearrangement joins TRBV6-2 or TRBV6-3 to TRBJ2-7; 12 positions match TRBD2. CDR1 MNHEY and CDR2 SVGEGT come from the germline V gene. CDR3 size: 15 residues. The V gene end was trimmed by 5 bases and the J gene end by 6 bases; junction bases not matched to a gene: 8. The CDR3: CASSLSTSGSSEQYF. The part of the CDR3 DNA that was read is TGTGCCAGCAGTCTTTCGACTAGCGGGAGTAGCGAG.

This clone appeared many times. The CDR3 loop is CASSALITGTIDGYTF. The CDR3 bases that were read are TGTGCCAGCAGTGCCTTAATCACCGGGACAATCGATGGC. The chain is built from TRBV6-1 and TRBJ1-2, with a weak D call TRBD1 (6 bases). The read comes to an end 3 residues before the CDR3 does, leaving the germline J gene to fill in the end. The CDR3 contains 16 residues. Looked up from germline, CDR1 is MNHNS and CDR2 is SASEGT. Trimming removed 4 bases at V and 6 bases at J, with 21 bases between.

This clone was picked up many times. Read coverage stops 3 residues before the CDR3 terminus; the germline J gene supplies the remainder. The chain has TRBV18 and TRBJ2-7, with 8 bases identical to TRBD1. CDR3 length equals 13 residues. Germline lookup yields CDR1 KGHSH and CDR2 LQKENI. V lost 4 bases to trimming and J lost 6 bases; unmatched junction nucleotides: 5. Partial CDR3 DNA: TGTGCCAGCTCACACGACAGGGGTCTCGAG. Protein product: CASSHDRGLE. From start to end, the CDR3 is CASSHDRGLEQYF.

There are many counts of this clone. The CDR3 region is CASSFDSARTDTQYF. The CDR3 DNA, read in part, is TGTGCCAGCAGCTTCGATAGCGCCCGCACAGATACG. The chain uses TRBV5-4 and TRBJ2-3; possible D gene TRBD2, 5 bases. Read coverage stops 3 residues before the CDR3 terminus; the germline J gene supplies the remainder. The ends were cut back, 2 bases at V and 1 base at J, with 11 bases in the middle. CDR3 length equals 15 residues. Germline lookup yields CDR1 SGHNT and CDR2 YYREEE (reference sequence).

Ten or more counts support this clone. The DNA ends 3 residues before the CDR3 does, and the rest of the CDR3 is filled in from the germline J gene. The chain combines TRBV12-3 or TRBV12-4 with TRBJ2-1; TRBD2 aligns across 10 bases. The CDR3 length is 16 residues. J was trimmed by 0 bases and V by 5 bases; bases with no gene match: 4. Incomplete CDR3 DNA: TGTGCCAGCAGTGAATCTAGCGGGAGCTCCTACAATGAG. Its translation: CASSESSGSSYNE. The CDR3 reads in full as CASSESSGSSYNEQFF.

This clone has ten or more counts. The read stops 3 residues short of the end of the CDR3; the missing end is completed from the germline J gene. The chain has TRBV20-1 and TRBJ2-2, with TRBD1 identical over 9 bases. Germline values: CDR1 DFQATT, CDR2 SNEGSKA (reference sequence). The V gene end was trimmed by 4 bases and the J gene end by 5 bases; junction bases not matched to a gene: 17. This CDR3 is 18 amino acids long. CDR3 sequence: CSATGSLGGTGKTGELFF. The part of the CDR3 DNA that was read is TGCAGTGCTACGGGGTCACTCGGGGGGACAGGGAAAACCGGGGAG.

This clone was seen ten or more times. CDR3 amino acids: CASSLDRLGTEAFF. The covered CDR3 bases are TGTGCCAGCAGCTTGGACAGGCTGGGGACTGAA. The chain combines TRBV11-2 with TRBJ1-1; 7 bases match TRBD1. The sequence runs out 3 residues before the end of the CDR3; the remainder is reconstructed from the germline J gene. V lost 3 bases and J lost 5; bases outside the gene matches: 6. The CDR3 has 14 amino acids. CDR1 and CDR2 (germline): SGHAT, FQNNGV. The variable domain in full, completed from reference TRBV11-2 and TRBJ1-1, reads EAGVAQSPRYKIIEKRQSVAFWCNPISGHATLYWYQQILGQGPKLLIQFQNNGVVDDSQLPKDRFSAERLKGVDSTLKIQPAKLEDSAVYLCASSLDRLGTEAFFGQGTRLTVV.

The table lists this clone with many counts. The read comes to an end 3 residues before the CDR3 does, leaving the germline J gene to fill in the end. This sequence joins TRBV19 and TRBJ2-5; D is undetermined. V was trimmed by 6 bases and J by 3 bases, leaving 11 bases between them. The CDR3 extends over 13 amino acids. Per the germline V gene, CDR1 is LNHDA and CDR2 is SQIVND (reference sequence). CDR3: CASSGIREETQYF. The part of the CDR3 DNA that was read is TGTGCCAGTAGCGGCATTAGGGAAGAGACC.

This clone was detected many times. The read halts 3 residues ahead of the CDR3 end, with the missing end drawn from the germline J gene. The rearrangement joins TRBV7-9 to TRBJ1-1; 7 positions match TRBD1. CDR1 and CDR2 (germline): SEHNR, FQNEAQ (reference sequence). The CDR3 extends over 15 amino acids. Trimming took 4 bases from V and 1 from J; bases not matched to a gene: 6. The chain's CDR3 is CASSSGTDKNTEAFF. The CDR3 DNA, read in part, is TGTGCCAGCAGCTCCGGGACAGACAAGAACACTGAA.

This clone was seen repeatedly, ten times or more. The read terminates 3 residues ahead of where the CDR3 ends, so the germline J gene completes it. The genes are TRBV6-4 and TRBJ1-6, with 8 bases lining up with TRBD1. Germline CDR1 and CDR2: MRHNA and SNTAGT. The CDR3 covers 14 residues. The V segment lost 2 bases and the J segment 7 bases; nucleotides outside the gene matches: 1. CDR3 DNA, as far as it was read: TGTGCCAGCAGTGACACAGGGGGGAATTCACCC. Its protein product is CASSDTGGNSP. The whole CDR3 reads CASSDTGGNSPLHF.

On this clone: The read ends 3 residues early relative to the CDR3; the germline J gene fills the gap. This chain links TRBV19 with TRBJ1-6, with TRBD1 matching 7 bases. V shed 3 bases and J 6 bases; nucleotides not matched to a gene: 5. From germline, CDR1 is LNHDA and CDR2 SQIVND (reference sequence). The CDR3 totals 15 residues. CDR3 protein: CASSMLTGVNSPLHF. CDR3 DNA, as far as it was read: TGTGCCAGTAGTATGTTAACAGGGGTTAATTCACCC.

The table lists this clone with many counts. The CDR3 is cut off 3 residues early in the read; its end comes from the germline J gene. The rearrangement uses TRBV5-1 and TRBJ2-2; D not resolved. The length of the CDR3 is 13 residues. The V gene lost 6 bases and the J gene lost 0 bases, with 6 bases spanning the gap. In germline, CDR1 is SGHRS, CDR2 YFSETQ. The part of the CDR3 DNA that was read is TGCGCCAGCAAGGCAACGAACACCGGGGAG. Its protein product is CASKATNTGE. The CDR3, in full, reads CASKATNTGELFF.

This clone was detected many times. Read coverage stops 3 residues before the CDR3 terminus; the germline J gene supplies the remainder. The rearrangement links TRBV19 to TRBJ2-3; 7 nucleotides match TRBD2. The V and J ends lost 7 bases and 0 bases, in that order; junction bases with no gene match: 1. Per germline, CDR1 LNHDA and CDR2 SQIVND (reference sequence). The CDR3 covers 13 residues. The CDR3 loop reads CASTRESTDTQYF. The DNA read from the CDR3 is TGTGCCAGTACGCGGGAGAGCACAGATACG.

The sample holds many counts of this clone. Coverage ceases 3 residues before the CDR3 finishes, and the germline J gene fills in the end. This rearrangement joins TRBV4-1 to TRBJ2-3; tentative D call: TRBD1 (6 bases). Germline CDR1 is MGHRA and CDR2 is YSYEKL. The CDR3 loop spans 15 amino acids. Deletions cut 0 bases from V and 5 bases from J, with 12 bases between. The CDR3 reads CASSQDPRGIDTQYF. The part of the CDR3 DNA that was read is TGCGCCAGCAGCCAAGATCCCAGGGGAATAGATACG.